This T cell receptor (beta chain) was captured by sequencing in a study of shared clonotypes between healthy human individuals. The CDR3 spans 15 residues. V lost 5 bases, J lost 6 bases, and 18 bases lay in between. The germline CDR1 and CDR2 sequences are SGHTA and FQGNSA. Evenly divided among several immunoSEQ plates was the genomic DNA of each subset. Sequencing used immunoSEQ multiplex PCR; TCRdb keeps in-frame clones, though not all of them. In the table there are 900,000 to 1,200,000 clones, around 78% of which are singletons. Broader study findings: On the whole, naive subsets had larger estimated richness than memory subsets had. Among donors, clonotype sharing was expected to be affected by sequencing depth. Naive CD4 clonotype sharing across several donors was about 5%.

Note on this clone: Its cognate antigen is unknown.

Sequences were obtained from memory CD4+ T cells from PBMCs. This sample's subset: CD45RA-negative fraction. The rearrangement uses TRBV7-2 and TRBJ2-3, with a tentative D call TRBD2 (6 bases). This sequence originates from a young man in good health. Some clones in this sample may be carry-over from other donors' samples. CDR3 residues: CASSPMIAVRDTQYF. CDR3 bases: TGTGCCAGCAGCCCTATGATAGCGGTGAGGGATACGCAGTATTTT.